This T cell receptor beta chain came from a study of cytomegalovirus exposure and HLA in healthy donors. Findings of the study overall: In vitro data verified a few CMV-associated chains as specific for CMV antigens.

In the PCR, 60 Vbeta and 13 Jbeta primers were used. The repertoire was sequenced with immunoSEQ multiplex PCR; TCRdb's copy has only in-frame clones and lacks some. In the table there are around 94,000 clones, roughly four fifths of which are singletons. The CDR3 is made up of 11 amino acids. V dropped 8 bases and J dropped 3 bases, with 10 bases sitting between them. Germline lookup yields CDR1 GTSNPN and CDR2 SVGIG (reference sequence). Points on this clone: The antigen remains unidentified.

The sample consisted of PBMCs. The origin of this receptor is a human donor in good health. The V and J genes are TRBV30 and TRBJ1-2; no clear D. The DNA for the CDR3 is TGTGCCGCGCGGGTGGACTATGGCTACACCTTC. This codes for CAARVDYGYTF.